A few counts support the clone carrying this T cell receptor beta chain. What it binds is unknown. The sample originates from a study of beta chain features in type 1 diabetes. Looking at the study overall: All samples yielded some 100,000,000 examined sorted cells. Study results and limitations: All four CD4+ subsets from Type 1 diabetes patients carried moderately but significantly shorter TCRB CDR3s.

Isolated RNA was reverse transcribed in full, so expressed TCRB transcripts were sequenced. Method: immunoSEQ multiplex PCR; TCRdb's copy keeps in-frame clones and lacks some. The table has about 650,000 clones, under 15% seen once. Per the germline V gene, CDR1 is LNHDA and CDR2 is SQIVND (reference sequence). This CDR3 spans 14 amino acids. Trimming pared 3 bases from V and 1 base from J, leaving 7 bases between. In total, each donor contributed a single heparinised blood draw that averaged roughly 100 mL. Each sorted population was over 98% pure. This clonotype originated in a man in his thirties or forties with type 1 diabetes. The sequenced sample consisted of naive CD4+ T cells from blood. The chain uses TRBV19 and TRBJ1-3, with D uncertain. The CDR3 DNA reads TGTGCCAGTAGTATGGGGTTGTCTGGAAACACCATATATTTT. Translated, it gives CASSMGLSGNTIYF.